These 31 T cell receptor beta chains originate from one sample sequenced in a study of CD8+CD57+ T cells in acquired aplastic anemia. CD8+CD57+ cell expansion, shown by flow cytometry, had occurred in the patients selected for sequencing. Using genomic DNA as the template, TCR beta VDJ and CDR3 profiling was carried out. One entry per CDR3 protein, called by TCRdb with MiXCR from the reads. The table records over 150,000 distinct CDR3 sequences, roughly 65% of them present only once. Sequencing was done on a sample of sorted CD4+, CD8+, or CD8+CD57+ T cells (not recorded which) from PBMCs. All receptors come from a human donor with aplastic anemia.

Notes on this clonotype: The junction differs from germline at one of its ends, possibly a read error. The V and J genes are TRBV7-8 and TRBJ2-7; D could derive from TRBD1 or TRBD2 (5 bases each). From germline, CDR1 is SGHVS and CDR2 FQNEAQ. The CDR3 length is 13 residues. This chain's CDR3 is CASSEGTDYEQYF. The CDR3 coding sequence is TGCGCCAGCAGTGAGGGGACCGACTACGAGCAGTACTTC. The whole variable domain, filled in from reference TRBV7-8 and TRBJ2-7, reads GAGVSQSPRYKVAKRGQDVALRCDPISGHVSLFWYQQALGQGPEFLTYFQNEAQLDKSGLPSDRFFAERPEGSVSTLKIQRTQQEDSAVYLCASSEGTDYEQYFGPGTRLTVT.

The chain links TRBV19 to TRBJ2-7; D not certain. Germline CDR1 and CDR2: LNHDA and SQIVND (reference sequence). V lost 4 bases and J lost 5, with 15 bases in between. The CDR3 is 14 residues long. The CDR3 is CASSTPWAPNEQYF. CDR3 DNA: TGTGCCAGTAGTACCCCTTGGGCTCCTAACGAGCAGTACTTC.

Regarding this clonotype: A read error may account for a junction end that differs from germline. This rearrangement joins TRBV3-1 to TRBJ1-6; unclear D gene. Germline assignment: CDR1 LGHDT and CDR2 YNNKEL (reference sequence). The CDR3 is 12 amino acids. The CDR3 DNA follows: TGTGCCAGCAGCCAAGATCGACGGCGCGGAGACTTT. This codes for CASSQDRRRGDF.

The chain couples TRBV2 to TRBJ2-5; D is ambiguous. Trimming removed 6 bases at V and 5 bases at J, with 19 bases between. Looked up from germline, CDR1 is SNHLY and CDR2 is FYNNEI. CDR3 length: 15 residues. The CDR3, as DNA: TGTGCCAGCAGCCCTCCCCCCTCGGTGATGGAGACCCAGTACTTC. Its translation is CASSPPPSVMETQYF.

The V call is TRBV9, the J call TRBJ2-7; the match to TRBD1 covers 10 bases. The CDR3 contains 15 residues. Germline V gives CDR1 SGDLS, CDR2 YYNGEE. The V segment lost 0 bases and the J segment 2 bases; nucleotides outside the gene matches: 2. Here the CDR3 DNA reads TGTGCCAGCAGCGTAGATGGACAGGGGGCCTACGAGCAGTACTTC. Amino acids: CASSVDGQGAYEQYF.

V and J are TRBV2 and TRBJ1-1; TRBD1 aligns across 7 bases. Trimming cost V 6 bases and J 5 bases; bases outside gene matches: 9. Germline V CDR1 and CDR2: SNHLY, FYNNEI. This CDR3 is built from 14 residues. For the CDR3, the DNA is TGTGCCAGCAGCCTAAGACAGGGAGTTACTGAAGCTTTCTTT. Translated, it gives CASSLRQGVTEAFF.

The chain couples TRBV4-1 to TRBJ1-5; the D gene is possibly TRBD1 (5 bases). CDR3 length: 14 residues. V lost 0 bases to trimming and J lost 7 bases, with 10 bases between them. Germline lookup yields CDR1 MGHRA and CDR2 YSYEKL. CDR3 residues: CASSQESGWQPQHF. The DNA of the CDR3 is TGCGCCAGCAGCCAAGAGTCAGGGTGGCAGCCCCAGCATTTT.

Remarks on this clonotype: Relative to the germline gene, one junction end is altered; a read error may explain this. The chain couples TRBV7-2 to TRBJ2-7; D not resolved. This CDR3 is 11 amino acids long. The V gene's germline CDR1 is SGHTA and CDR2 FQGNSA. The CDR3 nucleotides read TGTGCCGGCAGACATAACTACGAGCAGTACTTC. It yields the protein CAGRHNYEQYF.

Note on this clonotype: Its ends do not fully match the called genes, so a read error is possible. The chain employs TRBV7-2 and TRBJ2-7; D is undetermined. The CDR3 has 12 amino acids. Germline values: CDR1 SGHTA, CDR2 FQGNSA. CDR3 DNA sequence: TGTGCCAGCGGCTTGGAGAGACACGAGCAGTACTTC. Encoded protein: CASGLERHEQYF.

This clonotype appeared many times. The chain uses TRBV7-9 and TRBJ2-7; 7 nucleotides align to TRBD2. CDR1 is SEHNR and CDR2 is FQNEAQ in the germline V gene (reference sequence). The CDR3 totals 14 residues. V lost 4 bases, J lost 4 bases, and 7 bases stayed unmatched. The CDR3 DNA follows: TGTGCCAGCAGCTCCCGGGACTATCCTTACGAGCAGTACTTC. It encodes CASSSRDYPYEQYF.

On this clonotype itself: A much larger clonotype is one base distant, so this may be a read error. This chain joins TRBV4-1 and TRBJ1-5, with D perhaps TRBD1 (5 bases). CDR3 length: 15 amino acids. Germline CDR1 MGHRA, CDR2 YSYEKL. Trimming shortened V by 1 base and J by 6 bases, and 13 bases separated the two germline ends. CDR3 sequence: CASSQVGLGVQPQHF. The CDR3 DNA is TGCGCCAGCAGCCAAGTAGGTCTGGGGGTTCAGCCCCAGCATTTT.

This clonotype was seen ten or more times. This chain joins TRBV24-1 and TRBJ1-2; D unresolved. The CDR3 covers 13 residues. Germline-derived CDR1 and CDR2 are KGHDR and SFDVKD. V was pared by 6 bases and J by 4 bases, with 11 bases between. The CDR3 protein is CATSPAIGYGYTF. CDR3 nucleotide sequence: TGTGCCACCAGTCCGGCCATCGGCTATGGCTACACCTTC.

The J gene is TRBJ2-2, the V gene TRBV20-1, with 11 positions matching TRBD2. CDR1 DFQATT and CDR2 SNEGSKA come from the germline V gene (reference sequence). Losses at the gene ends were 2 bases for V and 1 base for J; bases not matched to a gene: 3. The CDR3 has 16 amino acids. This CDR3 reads CSARTLAGGNTGELFF. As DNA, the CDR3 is TGCAGTGCTAGAACCCTAGCGGGGGGGAACACCGGGGAGCTGTTTTTT.

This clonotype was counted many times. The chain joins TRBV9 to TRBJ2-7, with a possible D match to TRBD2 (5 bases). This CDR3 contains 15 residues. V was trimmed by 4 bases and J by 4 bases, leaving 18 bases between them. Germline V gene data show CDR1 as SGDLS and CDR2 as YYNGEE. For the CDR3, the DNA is TGTGCCAGCAGCCCAGCGGCGACGGGCCTGTACGAGCAGTACTTC. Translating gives CASSPAATGLYEQYF.

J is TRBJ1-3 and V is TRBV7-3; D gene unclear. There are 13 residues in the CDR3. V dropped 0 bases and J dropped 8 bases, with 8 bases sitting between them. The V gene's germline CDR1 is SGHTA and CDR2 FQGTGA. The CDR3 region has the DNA TGTGCCAGCAGCTTAACATCCAGTGACACCATATATTTT. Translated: CASSLTSSDTIYF.

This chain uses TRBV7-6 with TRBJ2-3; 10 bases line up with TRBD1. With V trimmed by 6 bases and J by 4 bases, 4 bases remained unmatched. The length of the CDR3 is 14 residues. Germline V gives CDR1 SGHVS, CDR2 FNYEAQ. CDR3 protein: CASRAGQGADTQYF. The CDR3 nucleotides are TGTGCCAGCAGGGCAGGACAGGGGGCAGATACGCAGTATTTT.

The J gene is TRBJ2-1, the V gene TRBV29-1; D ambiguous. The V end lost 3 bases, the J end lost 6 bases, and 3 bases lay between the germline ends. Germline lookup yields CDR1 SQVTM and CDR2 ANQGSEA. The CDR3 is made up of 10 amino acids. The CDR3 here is CSVERNEQFF. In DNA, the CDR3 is TGCAGCGTTGAGCGCAATGAGCAGTTCTTC.

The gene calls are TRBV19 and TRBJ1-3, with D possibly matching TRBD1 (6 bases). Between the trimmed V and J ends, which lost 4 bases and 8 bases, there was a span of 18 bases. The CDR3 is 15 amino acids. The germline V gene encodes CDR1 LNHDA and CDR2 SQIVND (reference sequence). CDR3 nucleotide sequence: TGTGCCAGTAGTACATCACAGGGTATCCTGGACACCATATATTTT. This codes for CASSTSQGILDTIYF.

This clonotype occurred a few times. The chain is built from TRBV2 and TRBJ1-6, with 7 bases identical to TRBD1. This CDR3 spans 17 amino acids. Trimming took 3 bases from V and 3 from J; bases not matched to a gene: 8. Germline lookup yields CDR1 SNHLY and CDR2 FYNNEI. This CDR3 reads CASSDRRGQNYNSPLHF. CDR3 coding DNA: TGTGCCAGCAGTGACCGTAGGGGGCAAAACTATAATTCACCCCTCCACTTT.

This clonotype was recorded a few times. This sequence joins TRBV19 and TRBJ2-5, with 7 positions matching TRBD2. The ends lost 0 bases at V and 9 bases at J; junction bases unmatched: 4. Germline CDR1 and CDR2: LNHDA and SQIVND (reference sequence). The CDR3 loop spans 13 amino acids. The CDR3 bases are TGTGCCAGTAGTATAGAGGCGGGAGCGGCCCAGTACTTC. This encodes CASSIEAGAAQYF.

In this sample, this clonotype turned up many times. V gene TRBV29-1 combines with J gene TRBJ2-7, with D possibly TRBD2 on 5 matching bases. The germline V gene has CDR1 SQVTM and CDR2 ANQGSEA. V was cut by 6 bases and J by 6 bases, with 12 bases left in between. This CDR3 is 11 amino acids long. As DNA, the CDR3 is TGCAGCGTAGTTAAAGGGAGCGAGCAGTACTTC. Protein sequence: CSVVKGSEQYF.

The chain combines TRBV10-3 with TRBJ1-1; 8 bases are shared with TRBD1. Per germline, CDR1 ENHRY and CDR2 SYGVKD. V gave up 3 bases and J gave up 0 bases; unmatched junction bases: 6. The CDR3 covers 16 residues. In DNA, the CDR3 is TGTGCCATCAGTGAAGGGGACAGGTCCATGAACACTGAAGCTTTCTTT. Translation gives CAISEGDRSMNTEAFF.

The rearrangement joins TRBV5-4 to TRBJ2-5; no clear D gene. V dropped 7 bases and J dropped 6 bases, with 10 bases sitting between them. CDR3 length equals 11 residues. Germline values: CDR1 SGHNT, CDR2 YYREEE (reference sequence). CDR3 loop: CASGSRKTQYF. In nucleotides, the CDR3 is TGTGCCAGCGGCAGTCGGAAGACCCAGTACTTC.

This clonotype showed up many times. The CDR3: CASSRPVAGGEETQYF. CDR3 DNA: TGTGCCAGCAGCCGACCCGTGGCGGGGGGGGAAGAGACCCAGTACTTC. V and J are TRBV7-9 and TRBJ2-5; 9 bases line up with TRBD2. CDR1 and CDR2 from the germline V gene are SEHNR and FQNEAQ (reference sequence). This CDR3 has 16 amino acids. V shed 5 bases and J 3 bases; nucleotides not matched to a gene: 10. Combining the CDR3 with reference TRBV7-9 and TRBJ2-5 gives the whole variable domain DTGVSQNPRHKITKRGQNVTFRCDPISEHNRLYWYRQTLGQGPEFLTYFQNEAQLEKSRLLSDRFSAERPKGSFSTLEIQRTEQGDSAMYLCASSRPVAGGEETQYFGPGTRLLVL.

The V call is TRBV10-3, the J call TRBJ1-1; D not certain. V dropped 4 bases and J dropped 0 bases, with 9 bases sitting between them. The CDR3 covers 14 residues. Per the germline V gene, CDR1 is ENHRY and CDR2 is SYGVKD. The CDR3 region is CAISVGILNTEAFF. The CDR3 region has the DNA TGTGCCATCAGTGTCGGCATACTGAACACTGAAGCTTTCTTT.

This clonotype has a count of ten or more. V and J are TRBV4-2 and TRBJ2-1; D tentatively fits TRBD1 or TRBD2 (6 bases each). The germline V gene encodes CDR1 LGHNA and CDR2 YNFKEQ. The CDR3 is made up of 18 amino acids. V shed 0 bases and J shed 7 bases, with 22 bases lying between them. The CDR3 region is CASSQDLYMSLGGNEQFF. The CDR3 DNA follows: TGTGCCAGCAGCCAAGATCTATACATGTCACTAGGGGGGAATGAGCAGTTCTTC.

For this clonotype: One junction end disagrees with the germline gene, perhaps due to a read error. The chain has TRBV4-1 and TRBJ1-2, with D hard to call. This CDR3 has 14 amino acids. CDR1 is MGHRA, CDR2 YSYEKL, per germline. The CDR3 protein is CASSQEGANCGYTF. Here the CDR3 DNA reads TGCGCCAGCAGCCAAGAGGGCGCTAACTGTGGCTACACCTTC.

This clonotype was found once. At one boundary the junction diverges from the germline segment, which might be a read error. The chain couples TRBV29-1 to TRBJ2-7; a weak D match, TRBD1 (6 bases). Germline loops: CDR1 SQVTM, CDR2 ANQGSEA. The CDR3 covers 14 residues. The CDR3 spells CSFLVTGNSHEQYF. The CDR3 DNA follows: TGCAGCTTCCTCGTAACAGGGAACTCCCACGAGCAGTACTTC.

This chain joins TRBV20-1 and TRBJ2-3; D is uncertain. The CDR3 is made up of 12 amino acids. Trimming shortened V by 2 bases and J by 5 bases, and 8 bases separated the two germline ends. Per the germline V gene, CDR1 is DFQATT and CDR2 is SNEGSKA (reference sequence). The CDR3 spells CSARRAIDTQYF. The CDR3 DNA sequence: TGCAGTGCTAGACGGGCGATAGATACGCAGTATTTT.

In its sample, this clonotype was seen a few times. CDR3 protein: CASSFGGPIGGQSTDTQYF. As DNA, the CDR3 is TGTGCCAGCAGCTTCGGGGGTCCGATCGGCGGACAGAGCACAGATACGCAGTATTTT. The chain couples TRBV7-9 to TRBJ2-3; D may match TRBD1 or TRBD2 (6 bases each). This CDR3 is 19 amino acids long. The V end lost 3 bases, the J end lost 0 bases, and 22 bases lay between the germline ends. The germline gives CDR1 SEHNR, CDR2 FQNEAQ (reference sequence).

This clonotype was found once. CDR3 nucleotide sequence: TGTGCCAGCAGTGAATTTCAGGCACAGGGCTATAATGAAAAACTGTTTTTT. It yields the protein CASSEFQAQGYNEKLFF. V gene TRBV25-1 combines with J gene TRBJ1-4, with D perhaps TRBD1 (6 bases). Germline-derived CDR1 and CDR2 are MGHDK and SYGVNS. This CDR3 comprises 17 residues. V was shortened by 1 base and J by 4 bases, with 16 bases between the two germline ends.